A selection of T cell receptor beta chains follows, all from one sample in a study of CD8 T cells in Susac syndrome. TCRdb used MiXCR to reprocess the immunoSEQ multiplex PCR reads, holding one entry per CDR3 protein. The sample consists of approximately 210,000 distinct CDR3 sequences, approximately 94% of them appearing once. The specimen was CD4+ T cells from PBMCs. The receptors come from a human donor with Susac syndrome. The CDR3 runs from the conserved cysteine through the conserved F or W. Fields, in order: V gene, D gene, J gene, clone size, CDR3 DNA, CDR3 protein. D genes are given only for firm matches. Only part of the rows carry a size: once, few, many, or a class if the clone is expanded.

v_call: TRBV9; d_call: .; j_call: TRBJ1-1; clone_size: .; cdr3_nt: TGTGCCAGCAGCGCCAAGGAGGGCACTGAAGCTTTCTTT; cdr3_aa: CASSAKEGTEAFF
v_call: TRBV6-1; d_call: .; j_call: TRBJ1-5; clone_size: .; cdr3_nt: TGTGCCATCACAGGGTTCAATCAGCCCCAGCATTTT; cdr3_aa: CAITGFNQPQHF
v_call: TRBV30; d_call: .; j_call: TRBJ1-1; clone_size: .; cdr3_nt: TGTGCCTGGAGTCCGCGACATGACCAGGAAGCTTTCTTT; cdr3_aa: CAWSPRHDQEAFF
v_call: TRBV5-4; d_call: .; j_call: TRBJ2-2; clone_size: .; cdr3_nt: TGTGCCAGCGGCGGGCCAGGGCCCACCGGGGAGCTGTTTTTT; cdr3_aa: CASGGPGPTGELFF
v_call: TRBV7-9; d_call: .; j_call: TRBJ2-2; clone_size: many; cdr3_nt: TGTGCCAGCAGCCCTGACAGCGGGGAGCTGTTTTTT; cdr3_aa: CASSPDSGELFF
v_call: TRBV5-1; d_call: TRBD1; j_call: TRBJ2-7; clone_size: .; cdr3_nt: TGCGCCAGTCAAGATGGGACAGGGAACTACGAGCAGTACTTC; cdr3_aa: CASQDGTGNYEQYF
v_call: TRBV5-1; d_call: TRBD1; j_call: TRBJ1-1; clone_size: .; cdr3_nt: TGCGCCAGCACCGGAGGGACAGGGAACACTGAAGCTTTCTTT; cdr3_aa: CASTGGTGNTEAFF
v_call: TRBV11-2; d_call: TRBD1; j_call: TRBJ2-1; clone_size: .; cdr3_nt: TGTGCCAGCAGCCTTACCGGACAGGCGGGTCGCAATGAGCAGTTCTTC; cdr3_aa: CASSLTGQAGRNEQFF
v_call: TRBV30; d_call: .; j_call: TRBJ1-1; clone_size: .; cdr3_nt: TGTGCCTGGAGTGTAGCGGGGTACACTGAAGCTTTCTTT; cdr3_aa: CAWSVAGYTEAFF
v_call: TRBV7-2; d_call: .; j_call: TRBJ1-5; clone_size: .; cdr3_nt: TGTGCCAGCAGCTTCCCGGGCTACAATCAGCCCCAGCATTTT; cdr3_aa: CASSFPGYNQPQHF
v_call: TRBV20-1; d_call: TRBD1; j_call: TRBJ2-1; clone_size: .; cdr3_nt: TGCAGTGCAGAGACAGGGCTCAATGAGCAGTTCTTC; cdr3_aa: CSAETGLNEQFF
v_call: TRBV11-2; d_call: .; j_call: TRBJ2-5; clone_size: .; cdr3_nt: TGTGCCAGCAGCCCCCGCCGTGGGGGCGGGGATAGGCAGGAGACCCAGTACTTC; cdr3_aa: CASSPRRGGGDRQETQYF
v_call: TRBV12-3/TRBV12-4; d_call: .; j_call: TRBJ1-2; clone_size: .; cdr3_nt: TGTGCCAGCAGTTTAGAGGACCCTGCCAGCGGCTACACCTTC; cdr3_aa: CASSLEDPASGYTF